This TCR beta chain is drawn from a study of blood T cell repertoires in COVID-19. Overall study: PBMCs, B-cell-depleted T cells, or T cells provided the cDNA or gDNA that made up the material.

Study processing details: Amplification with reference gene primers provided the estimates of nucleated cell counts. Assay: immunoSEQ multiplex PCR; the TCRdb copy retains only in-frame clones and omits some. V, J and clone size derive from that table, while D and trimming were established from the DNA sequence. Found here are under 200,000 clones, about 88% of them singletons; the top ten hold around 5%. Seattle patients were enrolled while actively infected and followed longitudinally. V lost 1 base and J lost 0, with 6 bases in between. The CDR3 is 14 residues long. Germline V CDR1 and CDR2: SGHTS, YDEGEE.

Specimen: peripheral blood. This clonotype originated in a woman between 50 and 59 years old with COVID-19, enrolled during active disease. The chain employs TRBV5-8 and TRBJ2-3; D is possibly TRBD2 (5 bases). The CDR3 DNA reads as TGTGCCAGCAGCTTGTGGGAGAGCACAGATACGCAGTATTTT. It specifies CASSLWESTDTQYF.